The clone carrying this TCR beta chain was picked up many times. Its target is not known. The data are from a study of T cells in Graves' hyperthyroidism and ophthalmopathy. Broader study findings: Model predictions of ophthalmopathy came a median approximately 6.8 months before onset.

In patients aged 18 to 65, hyperthyroidism was newly diagnosed, with duration under 2 months. The PBMCs were sourced from fresh peripheral blood (about 9.7 ml). The length of the CDR3 is 14 residues. Deletions cut 7 bases from V and 7 bases from J, with 17 bases between. Germline V lookup: CDR1 SEHNR, CDR2 FQNEAQ (reference sequence). Using RNA transcripts as the source, TCR beta CDR3 regions were amplified. A set of HTBI primers served as the primers for a first-round RT-PCR of the TCR CDR3. Using its own MiXCR run on the multiplex PCR reads, TCRdb lists one record per CDR3 protein. The data show hundreds of thousands of distinct CDR3 sequences, 15% to 18% seen once.

The genes are TRBV7-9 and TRBJ2-4, with D maybe TRBD2 (5 bases). The receptor's source is a woman aged 18-29 years with Graves' hyperthyroidism. The sample taken for sequencing was blood. Here the CDR3 reads CASTKGGPGNIQYF. The DNA for the CDR3 is TGTGCCAGCACCAAAGGCGGGCCCGGTAACATTCAGTACTTC.